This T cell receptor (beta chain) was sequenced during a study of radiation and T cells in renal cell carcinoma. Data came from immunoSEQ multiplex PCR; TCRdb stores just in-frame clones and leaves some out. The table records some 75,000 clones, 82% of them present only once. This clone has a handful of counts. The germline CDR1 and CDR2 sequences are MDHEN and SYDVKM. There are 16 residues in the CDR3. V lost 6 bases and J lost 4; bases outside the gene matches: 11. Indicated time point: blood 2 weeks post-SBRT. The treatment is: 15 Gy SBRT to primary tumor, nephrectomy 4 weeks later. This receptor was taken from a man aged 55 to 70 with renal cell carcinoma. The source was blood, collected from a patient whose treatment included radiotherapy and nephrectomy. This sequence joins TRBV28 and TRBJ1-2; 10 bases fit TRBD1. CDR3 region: CASSRARTGGAYGYTF. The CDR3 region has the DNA TGTGCCAGCAGCCGTGCGAGGACAGGGGGTGCCTATGGCTACACCTTC.